This TCR beta chain comes out of a study of blood T cell repertoires in COVID-19. Study summary: Italy, Spain and the United States were the sources of the convalescent and acute COVID-19 samples.

The assay was immunoSEQ multiplex PCR, and TCRdb's table has in-frame clones only and misses some. The data hold some 180,000 clones, with 90% observed a single time. This clone was picked up one time. V gave up 3 bases and J gave up 5 bases; unmatched junction bases: 3. The CDR3 spans 15 residues. Germline V CDR1 and CDR2: SGDLS, YYNGEE. This chain connects TRBV9 to TRBJ2-1, with 12 positions matching TRBD2. The origin of this receptor is a man aged 45-60 years with acute or convalescent COVID-19. Sample: peripheral blood. CDR3 nucleotide sequence: TGTGCCAGCAGCGCCTCTAGCGGGAGGGACAATGAGCAGTTCTTC. Protein product: CASSASSGRDNEQFF.